What follows is one T cell receptor (beta chain) and its context. This sample was taken from a study of blood T cell repertoires in COVID-19. Whole-study context: The origin of the acute and convalescent COVID-19 samples was the United States, Italy and Spain. Sample material is recorded as cDNA or gDNA derived from T cells, B-cell-depleted T cells, or PBMCs.

In the original workflow: For nucleated cells, counts were estimated from reference gene primer amplification. TCRdb's table, derived via immunoSEQ multiplex PCR, lists solely in-frame clones and lacks some. V and J calls and clone size are as listed in that table; D and trimming were resolved from the DNA. The sample holds 99,000 or so clones, approximately 80% seen once. Germline V gives CDR1 SGDLS, CDR2 YYNGEE. The CDR3 has 14 amino acids. Trimming removed 0 bases at V and 3 bases at J, with 7 bases between. The sample consisted of peripheral blood. The rearrangement uses TRBV9 and TRBJ2-1; tentatively, D is TRBD2 (5 bases). The sequence derives from a woman of 80 years or more with active or convalescent COVID-19. The CDR3 loop reads CASSVAGNYNEQFF. Written as DNA, the CDR3 is TGTGCCAGCAGCGTAGCGGGGAACTACAATGAGCAGTTCTTC.